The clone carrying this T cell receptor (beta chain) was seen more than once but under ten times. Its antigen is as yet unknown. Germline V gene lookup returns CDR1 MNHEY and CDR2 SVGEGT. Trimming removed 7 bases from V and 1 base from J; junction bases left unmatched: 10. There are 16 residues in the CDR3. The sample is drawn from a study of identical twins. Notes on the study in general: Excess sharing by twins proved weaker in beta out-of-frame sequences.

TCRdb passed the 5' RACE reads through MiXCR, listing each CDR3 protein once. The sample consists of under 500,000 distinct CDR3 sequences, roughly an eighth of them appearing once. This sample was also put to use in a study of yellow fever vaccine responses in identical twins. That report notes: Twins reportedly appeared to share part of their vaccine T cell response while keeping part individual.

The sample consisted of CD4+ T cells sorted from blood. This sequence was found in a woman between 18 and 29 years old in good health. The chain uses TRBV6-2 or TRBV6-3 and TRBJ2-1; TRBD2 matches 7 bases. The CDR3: CASTYRRGGSYNEQFF. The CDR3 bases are TGTGCCAGCACCTACAGGAGGGGAGGGTCCTACAATGAGCAGTTCTTC.